This TCR beta chain was recorded in a study of human T cells and chemical hapten exposure. The time point here: patch test 2, 6 weeks after DPC sensitization. Treatment reported: therapeutic diphenylcyclopropenone sensitization with weekly scalp DPC. Unfractionated whole blood was the source of the extracted total RNA. Blood sampling preceded each patch test application. Each CDR3 protein is one row after TCRdb ran MiXCR on the RACE reads. The sample contains some 42,000 distinct CDR3 sequences, roughly a tenth of which appear only once. The germline gives CDR1 MNHNY, CDR2 SVGAGI (reference sequence). V was shortened by 4 bases and J by 2 bases, with 14 bases between the two germline ends. The CDR3 has 16 amino acids.

The gene calls are TRBV6-6 and TRBJ2-2, with D possibly being TRBD2 (7 bases). The sequences come from whole blood, collected in connection with sensitization to the hapten diphenylcyclopropenone (DPC). The receptor comes from a woman aged 25 to 45 with alopecia areata. Some clones in this sample may be carry-over from other donors' samples. CDR3: CASSSRGGGNTGELFF. The CDR3 DNA sequence: TGTGCCAGCAGTTCCAGGGGCGGGGGAAACACCGGGGAGCTGTTTTTT.